This entry features one T cell receptor (beta chain) sequence. Its antigen is unknown. The source of the sample is a study of vaccination and CD4 T cells after COVID-19. About the research overall: Six males and four females constituted the convalescent cohort, two of whom were Hispanic. In the control cultures, a CEFX pool, an HIV-1 Nef pool, or no peptide was supplied. General study findings and limits: Median numbers of SARS-CoV-2-reactive clonotypes increased from roughly 19 to 38 (not a significant change).

The CDR3 runs to 15 residues. The germline CDR1 and CDR2 sequences are SGHDT and YYEEEE. V was shortened by 4 bases and J by 6 bases, with 14 bases between the two germline ends. CD4+ T cells that had been cultured provided DNA sequenced with the Oncomine TCR Beta short-read assay. The genomic DNA was obtained from cultured CD4+ T cells by extraction with the QIAamp micro DNA kit. MiXCR, run by TCRdb on the PCR reads, gives a single entry per CDR3 protein. The sample comprises about 20,000 distinct CDR3 sequences, 60% of which are singletons, and approximately 9% rests with the top ten. Treatment defined: approximately 9-day PBMC culture with coronavirus spike peptide pools or control peptides (ViraFEST assay).

The sample here was CD4+ T cells from blood, cultured in vitro, taken after SARS-CoV-2 vaccination. This receptor was taken from a human donor who had recovered from COVID-19. The chain combines TRBV5-6 with TRBJ1-6, with D hard to call. The CDR3 DNA is TGTGCCAGCAGCGAGGACGGACGCTTTAATTCACCCCTCCACTTT. It encodes CASSEDGRFNSPLHF.